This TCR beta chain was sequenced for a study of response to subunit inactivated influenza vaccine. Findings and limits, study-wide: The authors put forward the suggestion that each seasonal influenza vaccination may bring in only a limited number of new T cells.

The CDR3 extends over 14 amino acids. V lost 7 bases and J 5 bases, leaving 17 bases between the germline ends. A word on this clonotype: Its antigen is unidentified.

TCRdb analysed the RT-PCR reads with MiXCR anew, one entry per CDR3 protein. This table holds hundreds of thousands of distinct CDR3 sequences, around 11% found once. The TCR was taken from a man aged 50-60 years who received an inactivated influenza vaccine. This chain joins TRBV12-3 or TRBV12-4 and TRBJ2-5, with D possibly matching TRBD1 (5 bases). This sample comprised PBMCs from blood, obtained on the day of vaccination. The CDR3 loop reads CASTPQQGVETQYF. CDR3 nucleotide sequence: TGTGCCAGCACGCCCCAGCAGGGTGTGGAGACCCAGTACTTC.